The 21 T cell receptor beta chains reported below all come from one sample, sequenced in a study of blood T cell repertoires in COVID-19. TCRdb's copy holds only in-frame clones and misses some; the assay was immunoSEQ multiplex PCR. Seen here are 260,000 or so clones, more than 75% observed once, and the top ten hold around 16%. What was sequenced was PBMCs or T cells enriched from blood (not recorded which). These receptors were obtained from a man younger than 35 who had recovered from COVID-19.

This clone appeared a single time. The chain couples TRBV6-1 to TRBJ2-7; the D gene is possibly TRBD2 (5 bases). Germline values: CDR1 MNHNS, CDR2 SASEGT. V was trimmed by 1 base and J by 0 bases, leaving 10 bases between them. The CDR3 extends over 15 amino acids. CDR3 DNA: TGTGCCAGCAGTGAAGACCGGGCGGGCTCCTACGAGCAGTACTTC. Translated: CASSEDRAGSYEQYF.

The chain has TRBV7-8 and TRBJ1-5; tentative D call: TRBD1 (6 bases). The CDR3 has 13 amino acids. Per germline, CDR1 SGHVS and CDR2 FQNEAQ. V was trimmed by 5 bases and J by 5 bases, leaving 10 bases between them. The CDR3 DNA reads TGTGCCAGCAGCCCGGACAGAGATCAGCCCCAGCATTTT. Protein product: CASSPDRDQPQHF.

The chain recombines TRBV6-1 with TRBJ2-3, with D unclear. V was clipped by 3 bases and J by 11 bases, with 12 bases between them. CDR1 is MNHNS and CDR2 is SASEGT in the germline V gene. The CDR3 has 12 amino acids. CDR3 loop: CASSENVGLQYF. Written as DNA, the CDR3 is TGTGCCAGCAGTGAGAACGTGGGCCTGCAGTATTTT.

This clone was picked up one time. V and J are TRBV4-1 and TRBJ2-5; TRBD2 aligns across 16 bases. Trimming took 0 bases from V and 5 from J; bases not matched to a gene: 12. CDR3 length: 20 residues. Germline V CDR1 and CDR2: MGHRA, YSYEKL. CDR3 DNA sequence: TGCGCCAGCAGCCAAGATCTGGGGACTAGCGGGGGGGGCAATATGGAGACCCAGTACTTC. Translated: CASSQDLGTSGGGNMETQYF.

CDR3: CASSPSGGMYNEQFF. The CDR3 region has the DNA TGTGCCAGCAGTCCTAGCGGGGGGATGTACAATGAGCAGTTCTTC. V is TRBV7-8 and J is TRBJ2-1; 11 bases fit TRBD2. Germline V lookup: CDR1 SGHVS, CDR2 FQNEAQ. The CDR3 runs 15 residues. Trimming took 6 bases from V and 4 from J; bases not matched to a gene: 5.

The CDR3 nucleotides read TGTGCCAGCAGTGACCGCGGGTACACAGATACGCAGTATTTT. It translates to CASSDRGYTDTQYF. The chain carries TRBV6-4 and TRBJ2-3; possibly TRBD2 for D (5 bases). Germline CDR1 is MRHNA and CDR2 is SNTAGT. The ends were cut back, 2 bases at V and 2 bases at J, with 8 bases in the middle. There are 14 residues in the CDR3.

J is TRBJ2-3 and V is TRBV28; no clear D gene. Germline-derived CDR1 and CDR2 are MDHEN and SYDVKM. V was cut by 4 bases and J by 2 bases, with 19 bases left in between. The CDR3 covers 17 residues. The DNA for the CDR3 is TGTGCCAGCAGTTCTAATCTTTTGGGCCCGCACACAGATACGCAGTATTTT. Its translation: CASSSNLLGPHTDTQYF.

J is TRBJ2-1 and V is TRBV27, with D unresolved. Germline-derived CDR1 and CDR2 are MNHEY and SMNVEV (reference sequence). Deletions cut 2 bases from V and 9 bases from J, with 11 bases between. The CDR3 consists of 13 residues. CDR3: CASSLTRLGEQFF. In nucleotides, the CDR3 is TGTGCCAGCAGTTTAACCAGACTGGGTGAGCAGTTCTTC.

The chain couples TRBV7-2 to TRBJ2-3, with 7 bases identical to TRBD1. CDR3 length equals 15 residues. CDR1 is SGHTA, CDR2 FQGNSA, per germline. V trimming: 1 base; J trimming: 2 bases; junction bases outside the gene matches: 3. CDR3: CASSLVGQNTDTQYF. The DNA of the CDR3 is TGTGCCAGCAGCTTAGTGGGACAGAACACAGATACGCAGTATTTT.

The chain uses TRBV13 and TRBJ2-2; D unresolved. Trimming removed 10 bases at V and 3 bases at J, with 9 bases between. The V gene's germline CDR1 is PRHDT and CDR2 FYEKMQ (reference sequence). CDR3 length: 12 residues. The CDR3 here is CAILRYTGELFF. The DNA for the CDR3 is TGTGCCATACTACGGTACACCGGGGAGCTGTTTTTT.

This chain connects TRBV5-1 to TRBJ2-3, with 8 positions matching TRBD2. Trimming cost V 0 bases and J 1 base; bases outside gene matches: 10. In germline, CDR1 is SGHRS, CDR2 YFSETQ. CDR3 length: 18 residues. The CDR3 DNA sequence: TGCGCCAGCAGCTTGGCCCTAATGGGACTAGGGGGCACAGATACGCAGTATTTT. Its protein is CASSLALMGLGGTDTQYF.

This clone has just one count. The V call is TRBV6-5, the J call TRBJ1-1, with a tentative D call TRBD1 (5 bases). The length of the CDR3 is 14 residues. CDR1 is MNHEY and CDR2 is SVGAGI in the germline V gene. The germline V and J ends were trimmed by 6 bases and 3 bases, with 14 bases remaining between them. As DNA, the CDR3 is TGTGCCAGCAGACCAGGGTGGGCGGACACTGAAGCTTTCTTT. It yields the protein CASRPGWADTEAFF.

Of note for this clone: This sample includes further DNA sequences coding for the same CDR3. CDR3 residues: CASSLAVGGYEQYF. Written as DNA, the CDR3 is TGCGCCAGCAGCTTGGCGGTAGGGGGCTACGAGCAGTACTTC. The V gene is TRBV5-1, the J gene TRBJ2-7; a weak D match, TRBD1 (6 bases). Germline V gives CDR1 SGHRS, CDR2 YFSETQ. The CDR3 is made up of 14 amino acids. Trimming took 0 bases from V and 3 from J, leaving 10 bases between them.

The rearrangement links TRBV2 to TRBJ1-5; unclear D gene. CDR3 length: 12 residues. Trimming removed 2 bases at V and 11 bases at J, with 10 bases between. Germline values: CDR1 SNHLY, CDR2 FYNNEI. As DNA, the CDR3 is TGTGCCAGCAGTGAATCAGGAGGAACCCAGCATTTT. This translates into CASSESGGTQHF.

This clone has a handful of counts. V and J are TRBV29-1 and TRBJ2-1; perhaps TRBD2 as D (5 bases). Germline-derived CDR1 and CDR2 are SQVTM and ANQGSEA. V dropped 7 bases and J dropped 5 bases, with 9 bases sitting between them. The CDR3 has 11 amino acids. CDR3 sequence reads: CSGGFNNEQFF. CDR3 nucleotide sequence: TGCAGCGGCGGGTTCAACAATGAGCAGTTCTTC.

The CDR3 loop is CASSSMSRPGSYEQYF. The CDR3, as DNA: TGTGCCAGCAGTTCAATGAGTCGGCCAGGGTCCTACGAGCAGTACTTC. The chain has TRBV27 and TRBJ2-7; maybe TRBD1 (5 bases). There are 16 residues in the CDR3. Per the germline V gene, CDR1 is MNHEY and CDR2 is SMNVEV (reference sequence). The V and J ends lost 4 bases and 1 base respectively, with 17 bases between them.

The chain has TRBV21-1 and TRBJ1-1. TRBV21-1 is a recognized pseudogene. The CDR3 runs 16 residues. The CDR3 nucleotides read TGTGCCAGCAGACGGGAAATAGCTACACAATGCACTGAAGCTTTCTTT. It codes for CASRREIATQCTEAFF.

This sequence joins TRBV18 and TRBJ2-3, with 13 bases identical to TRBD2. Germline V lookup: CDR1 KGHSH, CDR2 LQKENI. The CDR3 has 16 amino acids. V was pared by 3 bases and J by 4 bases, with 4 bases of the junction left unmatched. The CDR3 loop reads CASSPGTSGAADTQYF. The CDR3 nucleotides are TGTGCCAGCTCACCCGGGACTAGCGGGGCAGCAGATACGCAGTATTTT.

This rearrangement joins TRBV19 to TRBJ1-6; TRBD1 matches 7 bases. The CDR3 loop spans 15 amino acids. CDR1 LNHDA and CDR2 SQIVND come from the germline V gene (reference sequence). Trimming took 6 bases from V and 7 from J; bases not matched to a gene: 9. The CDR3 DNA sequence: TGTGCCAGTAGCGGTGAACAGGGGCAGAATTCACCCCTCCACTTT. It codes for CASSGEQGQNSPLHF.

The chain has TRBV30 and TRBJ1-6; D uncertain. V was pared by 2 bases and J by 7 bases, with 9 bases between. The CDR3 contains 13 residues. The germline V gene encodes CDR1 GTSNPN and CDR2 SVGIG (reference sequence). CDR3 region: CAWSLRYNSPLHF. The CDR3 DNA follows: TGTGCCTGGAGTCTGAGGTACAATTCACCCCTCCACTTT.

The rearrangement uses TRBV10-1 and TRBJ1-1; D ambiguous. CDR1 is WNHNN, CDR2 SYGVQD, per germline (reference sequence). Trimming left V 2 bases short and J 2 bases short, with 9 bases between. This CDR3 contains 14 residues. The chain's CDR3 is CASSEQEGNTEAFF. The CDR3 DNA follows: TGCGCCAGCAGTGAGCAAGAGGGCAACACTGAAGCTTTCTTT.